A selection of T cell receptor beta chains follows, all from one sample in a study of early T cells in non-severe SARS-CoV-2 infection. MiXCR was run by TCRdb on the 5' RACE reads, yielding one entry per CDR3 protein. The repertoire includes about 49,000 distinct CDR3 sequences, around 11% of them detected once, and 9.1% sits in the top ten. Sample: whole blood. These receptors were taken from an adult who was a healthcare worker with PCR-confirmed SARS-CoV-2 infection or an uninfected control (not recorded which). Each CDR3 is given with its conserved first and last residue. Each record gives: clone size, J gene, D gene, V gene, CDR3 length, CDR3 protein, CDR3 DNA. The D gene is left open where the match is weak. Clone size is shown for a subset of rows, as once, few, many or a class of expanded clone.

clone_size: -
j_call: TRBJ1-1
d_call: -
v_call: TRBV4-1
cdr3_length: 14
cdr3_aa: CASSQDLKNTEAFF
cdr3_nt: TGCGCCAGCAGCCAAGATCTGAAGAACACTGAAGCTTTCTTT

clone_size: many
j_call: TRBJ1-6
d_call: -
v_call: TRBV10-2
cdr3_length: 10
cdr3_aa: CASTDSPLHF
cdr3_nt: TGCGCCAGCACTGATTCACCCCTCCACTTT

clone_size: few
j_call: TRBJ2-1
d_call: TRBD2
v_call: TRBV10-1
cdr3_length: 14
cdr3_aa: CASSDGGGVNEQFF
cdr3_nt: TGCGCCAGCAGTGATGGCGGGGGGGTAAATGAGCAGTTCTTC

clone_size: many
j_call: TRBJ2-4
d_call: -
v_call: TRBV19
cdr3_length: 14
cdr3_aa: CASSIAPRDRIQYF
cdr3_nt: TGTGCCAGTAGTATAGCCCCCAGGGATCGCATTCAGTACTTC

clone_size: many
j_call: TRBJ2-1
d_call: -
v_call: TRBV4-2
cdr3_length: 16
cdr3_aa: CASSQVGQGGYNEQFF
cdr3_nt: TGTGCCAGCAGCCAAGTTGGGCAGGGGGGTTACAATGAGCAGTTCTTC

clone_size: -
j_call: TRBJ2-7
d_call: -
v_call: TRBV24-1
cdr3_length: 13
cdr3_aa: CATSQGFLNEQYF
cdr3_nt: TGTGCCACCAGCCAGGGGTTTCTCAACGAGCAGTACTTC

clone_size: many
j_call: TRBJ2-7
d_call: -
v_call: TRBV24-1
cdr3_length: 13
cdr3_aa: CATGDNNSYEQYF
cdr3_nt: TGTGCCACCGGGGACAACAACTCCTACGAGCAGTACTTC

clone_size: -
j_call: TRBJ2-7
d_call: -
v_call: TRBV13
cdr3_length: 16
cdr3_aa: CASSNYGADNSYEQYF
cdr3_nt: TGTGCCAGCAGCAACTACGGGGCGGACAACTCCTACGAGCAGTACTTC

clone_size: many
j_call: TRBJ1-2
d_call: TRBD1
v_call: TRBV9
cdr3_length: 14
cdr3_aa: CASRGQGSSYGYTF
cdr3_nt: TGTGCCAGCAGAGGACAGGGCTCGAGCTATGGCTACACCTTC

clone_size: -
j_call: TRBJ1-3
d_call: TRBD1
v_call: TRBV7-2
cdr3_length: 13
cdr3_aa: CASSSDRGNTIYF
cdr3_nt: TGTGCCAGCAGTTCGGACAGGGGAAACACCATATATTTT

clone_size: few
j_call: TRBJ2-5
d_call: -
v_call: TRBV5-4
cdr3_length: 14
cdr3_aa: CASSYLADQETQYF
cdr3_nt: TGTGCCAGCAGCTACTTAGCGGACCAAGAGACCCAGTACTTC

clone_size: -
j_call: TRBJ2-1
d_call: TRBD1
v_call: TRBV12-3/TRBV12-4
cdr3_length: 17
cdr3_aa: CASSLVLRQGAYNEQFF
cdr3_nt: TGTGCCAGCAGTTTGGTCCTCCGACAGGGCGCCTACAATGAGCAGTTCTTC

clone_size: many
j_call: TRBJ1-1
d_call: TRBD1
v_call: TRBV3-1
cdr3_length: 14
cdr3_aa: CASSQRDRNTEAFF
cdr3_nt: TGTGCCAGCAGCCAAAGGGACAGGAACACTGAAGCTTTCTTT

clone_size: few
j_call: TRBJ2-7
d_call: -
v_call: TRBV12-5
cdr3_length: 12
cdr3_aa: CASVGPSDEQYF
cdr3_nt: TGTGCTAGTGTCGGACCCTCGGATGAGCAGTACTTC

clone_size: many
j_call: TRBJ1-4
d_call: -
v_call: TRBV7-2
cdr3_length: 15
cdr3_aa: CASSLAGQFNEKLFF
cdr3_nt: TGTGCCAGCAGCTTAGCAGGGCAGTTTAATGAAAAACTGTTTTTT

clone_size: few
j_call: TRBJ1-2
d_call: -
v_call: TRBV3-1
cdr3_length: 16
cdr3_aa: CASSLLFPPGSHGYTF
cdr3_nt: TGTGCCAGCAGCCTCCTCTTTCCACCGGGATCCCACGGCTACACCTTC

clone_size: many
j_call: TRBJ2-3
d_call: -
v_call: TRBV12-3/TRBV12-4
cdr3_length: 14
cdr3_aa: CASSSDRRIDTQYF
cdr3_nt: TGTGCCAGCAGTTCTGACAGGCGAATAGATACGCAGTATTTT

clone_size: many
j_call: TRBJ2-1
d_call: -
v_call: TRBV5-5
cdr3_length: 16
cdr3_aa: CASSLKSGTQYNEQFF
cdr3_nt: TGTGCCAGCAGCTTAAAATCCGGGACGCAATACAATGAGCAGTTCTTC

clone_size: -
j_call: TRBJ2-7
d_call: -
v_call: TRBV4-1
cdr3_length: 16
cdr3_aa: CASSQALGTGLGEQYF
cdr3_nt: TGCGCCAGCAGCCAAGCCCTCGGCACAGGCCTGGGGGAGCAGTACTTC

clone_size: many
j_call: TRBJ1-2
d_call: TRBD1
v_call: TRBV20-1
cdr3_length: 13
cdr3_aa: CSAHRGSSYGYTF
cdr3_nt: TGCAGTGCTCACAGGGGATCGAGCTATGGCTACACCTTC

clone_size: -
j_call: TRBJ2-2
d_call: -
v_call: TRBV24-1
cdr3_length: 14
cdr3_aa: CATSAGRGTGELFF
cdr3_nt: TGTGCCACCAGTGCCGGGAGAGGTACCGGGGAGCTGTTTTTT

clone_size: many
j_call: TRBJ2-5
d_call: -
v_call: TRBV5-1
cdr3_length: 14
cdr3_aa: CASSLIQGQETQYF
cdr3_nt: TGCGCCAGCAGCTTGATCCAGGGCCAAGAGACCCAGTACTTC

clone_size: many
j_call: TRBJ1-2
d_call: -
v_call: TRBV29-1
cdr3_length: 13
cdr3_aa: CSVENRDNYGYTF
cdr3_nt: TGCAGCGTTGAAAACCGGGACAACTATGGCTACACCTTC

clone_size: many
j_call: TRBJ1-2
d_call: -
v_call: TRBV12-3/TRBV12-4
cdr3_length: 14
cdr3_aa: CASANPGDGDGYTF
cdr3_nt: TGTGCCAGCGCTAACCCAGGGGATGGGGATGGCTACACCTTC

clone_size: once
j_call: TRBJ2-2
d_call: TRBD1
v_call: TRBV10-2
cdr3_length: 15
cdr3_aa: CASSALDRGPGELFF
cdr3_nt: TGCGCCAGCAGTGCCCTCGACAGGGGGCCCGGGGAGCTGTTTTTT

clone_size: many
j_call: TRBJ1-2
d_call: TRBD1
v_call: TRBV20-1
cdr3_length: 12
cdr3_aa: CSASTGGTGYTF
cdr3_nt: TGCAGTGCTTCAACAGGGGGTACGGGCTACACCTTC

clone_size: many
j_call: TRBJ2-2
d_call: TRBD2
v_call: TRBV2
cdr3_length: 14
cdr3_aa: CASRSGGRTEELFF
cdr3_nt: TGTGCCAGCAGGTCGGGGGGAAGAACCGAGGAGCTGTTTTTT

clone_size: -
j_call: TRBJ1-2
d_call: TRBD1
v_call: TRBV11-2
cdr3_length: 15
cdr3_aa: CASSLAGGGMYGYTF
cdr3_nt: TGTGCCAGCAGCTTAGCGGGAGGGGGCATGTATGGCTACACCTTC

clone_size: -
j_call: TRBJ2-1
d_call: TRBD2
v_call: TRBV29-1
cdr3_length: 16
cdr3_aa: CSVEDLAGGAYNEQFF
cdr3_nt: TGCAGCGTTGAAGATCTAGCGGGAGGCGCCTACAATGAGCAGTTCTTC

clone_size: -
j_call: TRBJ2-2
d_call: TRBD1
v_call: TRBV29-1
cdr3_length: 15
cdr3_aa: CSVAGQGSNTGELFF
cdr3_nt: TGCAGCGTTGCGGGACAGGGCTCGAACACCGGGGAGCTGTTTTTT

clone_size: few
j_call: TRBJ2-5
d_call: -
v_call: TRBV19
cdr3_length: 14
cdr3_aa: CASSTRDIPETQYF
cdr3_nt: TGTGCCAGCAGCACTCGGGACATCCCGGAGACCCAGTACTTC

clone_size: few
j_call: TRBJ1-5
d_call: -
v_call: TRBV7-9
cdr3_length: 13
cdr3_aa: CASSLEQDQPQHF
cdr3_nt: TGTGCCAGCAGCTTAGAACAAGATCAGCCCCAGCATTTT

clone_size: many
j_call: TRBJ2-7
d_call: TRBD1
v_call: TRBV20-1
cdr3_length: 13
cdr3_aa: CSAVQGASYEQYF
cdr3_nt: TGCAGTGCAGTACAGGGGGCCTCCTACGAGCAGTACTTC

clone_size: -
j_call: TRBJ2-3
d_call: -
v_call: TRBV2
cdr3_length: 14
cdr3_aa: CASKTGPSTDTQYF
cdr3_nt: TGTGCCAGCAAGACGGGACCTAGCACAGATACGCAGTATTTT

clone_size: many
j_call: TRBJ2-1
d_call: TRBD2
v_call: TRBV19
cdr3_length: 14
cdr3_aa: CASSIGREGDEQFF
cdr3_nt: TGTGCCAGTAGTATAGGCCGGGAGGGCGATGAGCAGTTCTTC

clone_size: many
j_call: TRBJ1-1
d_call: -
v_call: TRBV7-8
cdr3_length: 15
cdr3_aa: CASSLVAGLNTEAFF
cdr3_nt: TGTGCCAGCAGCTTAGTGGCAGGACTCAACACTGAAGCTTTCTTT

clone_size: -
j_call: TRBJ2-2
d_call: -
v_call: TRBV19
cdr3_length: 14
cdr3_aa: CASSMQGRTGELFF
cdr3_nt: TGTGCCAGTAGTATGCAGGGGCGCACCGGGGAGCTGTTTTTT

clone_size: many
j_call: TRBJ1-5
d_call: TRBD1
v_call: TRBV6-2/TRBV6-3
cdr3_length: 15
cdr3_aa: CASSSGGGLGQPQHF
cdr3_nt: TGTGCCAGCAGTTCAGGGGGCGGGCTAGGTCAGCCCCAGCATTTT

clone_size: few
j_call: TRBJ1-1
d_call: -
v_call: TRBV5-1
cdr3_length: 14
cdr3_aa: CASSLPQPNTEAFF
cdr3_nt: TGCGCCAGCAGCTTGCCGCAACCAAACACTGAAGCTTTCTTT

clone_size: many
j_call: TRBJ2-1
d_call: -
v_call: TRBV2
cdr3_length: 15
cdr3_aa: CASSEDALGANEQFF
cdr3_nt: TGTGCCAGCAGTGAGGATGCGCTAGGGGCCAATGAGCAGTTCTTC

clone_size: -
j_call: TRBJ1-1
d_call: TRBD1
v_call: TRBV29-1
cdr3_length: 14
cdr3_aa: CSVVGDSANTEAFF
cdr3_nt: TGCAGCGTTGTAGGGGACAGCGCGAACACTGAAGCTTTCTTT

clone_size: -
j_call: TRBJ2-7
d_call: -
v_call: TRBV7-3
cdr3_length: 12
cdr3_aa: CASSFEVYEQYF
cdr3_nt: TGTGCCAGCAGCTTCGAGGTTTACGAGCAGTACTTC

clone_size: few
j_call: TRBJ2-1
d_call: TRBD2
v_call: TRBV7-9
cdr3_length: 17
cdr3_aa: CASSFGPSGGTTNEQFF
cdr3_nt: TGTGCCAGCAGCTTTGGGCCTAGCGGGGGCACTACGAATGAGCAGTTCTTC

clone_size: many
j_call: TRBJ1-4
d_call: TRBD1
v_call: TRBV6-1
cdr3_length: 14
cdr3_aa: CASRQLQGDEKLFF
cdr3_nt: TGTGCCAGCAGACAACTACAGGGGGATGAAAAACTGTTTTTT

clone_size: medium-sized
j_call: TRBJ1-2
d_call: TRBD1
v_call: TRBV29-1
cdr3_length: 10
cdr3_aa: CSVTGGGYTF
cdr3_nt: TGCAGCGTGACAGGGGGCGGCTACACCTTC

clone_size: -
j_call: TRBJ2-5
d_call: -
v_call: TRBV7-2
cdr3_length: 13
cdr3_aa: CASRPPLKETQYF
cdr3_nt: TGTGCCAGCAGACCCCCTTTAAAAGAGACCCAGTACTTC

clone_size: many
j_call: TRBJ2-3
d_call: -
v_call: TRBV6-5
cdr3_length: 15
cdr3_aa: CASSYSRDSTDTQYF
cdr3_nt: TGTGCCAGCAGTTACTCCCGGGACAGCACAGATACGCAGTATTTT

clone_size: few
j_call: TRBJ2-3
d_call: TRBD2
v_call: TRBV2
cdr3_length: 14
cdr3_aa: CASSLAGEADTQYF
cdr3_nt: TGTGCCAGCAGTCTAGCGGGGGAAGCAGATACGCAGTATTTT

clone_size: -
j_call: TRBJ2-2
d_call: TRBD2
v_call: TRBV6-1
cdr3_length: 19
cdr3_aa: CASSEALGLAGLNTGELFF
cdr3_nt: TGTGCCAGCAGTGAAGCCTTGGGGCTAGCGGGGTTAAACACCGGGGAGCTGTTTTTT

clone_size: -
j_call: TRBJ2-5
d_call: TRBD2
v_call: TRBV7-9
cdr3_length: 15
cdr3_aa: CASSLGLAGQETQYF
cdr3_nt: TGTGCCAGCAGCTTAGGGCTAGCGGGCCAAGAGACCCAGTACTTC

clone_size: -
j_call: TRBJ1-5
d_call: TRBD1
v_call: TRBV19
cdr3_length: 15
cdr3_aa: CASTPGQAKGQPQHF
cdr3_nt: TGTGCCAGTACCCCGGGACAGGCAAAGGGTCAGCCCCAGCATTTT

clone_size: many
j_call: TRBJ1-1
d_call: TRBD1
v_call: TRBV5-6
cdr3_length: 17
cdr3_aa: CASSLVGQGWMGTEAFF
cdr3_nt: TGTGCCAGCAGCTTGGTAGGACAGGGATGGATGGGCACTGAAGCTTTCTTT

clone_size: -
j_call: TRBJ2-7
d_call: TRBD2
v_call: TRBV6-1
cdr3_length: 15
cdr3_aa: CASSEASGRIHEQYF
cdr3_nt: TGTGCCAGCAGTGAGGCTAGCGGGAGGATCCACGAGCAGTACTTC